This T cell receptor beta chain appears in the sequencing data of a study of T cell repertoires in cytomegalovirus infection. Study-wide background: Indicated by public TCR beta signatures were CMV infection and matching HLA type. Notes on the study in general: The response measured ex vivo was dominated by TCR beta clonotypes (HLA-C-restricted and CMV-specific). Public TCR beta family frequency separated CMV-and-HLA carriers, including in an independent cohort.

On this clonotype: The antigen is not known.

The CDR3 totals 14 residues. The ends were cut back, 3 bases at V and 6 bases at J, with 15 bases in the middle. Germline values: CDR1 SEHNR, CDR2 FQNEAQ (reference sequence). TCRdb recomputed calls from the reads with MiXCR, one row per CDR3 protein. The table has tens of thousands of distinct CDR3 sequences, over 15% seen once; the top ten hold around 27%. The source is a human donor in good health (CMV status not recorded). Some clones in this sample may be carry-over from other donors' samples. The sample in question was CD8+ T cells from cultured PBMCs, obtained from culture after CMV antigen stimulation. The V gene is TRBV7-9, the J gene TRBJ2-7, with D maybe TRBD1 (5 bases). Here the CDR3 DNA reads TGTGCCAGCAGCTTGGGGCCCTCTAGACCCGAGCAGTACTTC. Translating it yields CASSLGPSRPEQYF.